These T cell receptor beta chains were read from a single sample in a study of blood T cells in healthy people across ages. One entry per CDR3 protein, called by TCRdb with MiXCR from the 5' RACE reads. The table lists more than 1 million distinct CDR3 sequences, less than 50% of them singletons, with approximately 17% in the top ten. Sequenced sample: blood. These TCRs come from a woman in her sixties in good health. Both conserved end residues are trimmed from each CDR3. Fields, in order: CDR3 protein, J gene, V gene, clone size, CDR3 length. Part of the rows lack a size; the others show once, few, many or a class for expanded clones.

CDR3: AISESPGKTEAF; J: TRBJ1-1; V: TRBV10-3; size: -; length: 12
CDR3: ASSSQARALYEQY; J: TRBJ2-7; V: TRBV5-5; size: few; length: 13
CDR3: ASSDWRGKGNQPQH; J: TRBJ1-5; V: TRBV6-1; size: -; length: 14
CDR3: SVESPSASSYNEQF; J: TRBJ2-1; V: TRBV29-1; size: -; length: 14
CDR3: ASRYRQDAYNEQF; J: TRBJ2-1; V: TRBV6-5; size: few; length: 13
CDR3: ASSLAQGLANYNEQF; J: TRBJ2-1; V: TRBV11-2; size: once; length: 15
CDR3: ATSDTSGRSSTGELF; J: TRBJ2-2; V: TRBV24-1; size: -; length: 15
CDR3: ASSNEGYEQY; J: TRBJ2-7; V: TRBV6-1; size: -; length: 10
CDR3: AIASSTGGRTDTQY; J: TRBJ2-3; V: TRBV10-3; size: few; length: 14
CDR3: ASSPLARGTDTQY; J: TRBJ2-3; V: TRBV7-6; size: few; length: 13
CDR3: ASGLAHRVLAKNIQY; J: TRBJ2-4; V: TRBV12-5; size: once; length: 15
CDR3: ASRGTGRGEQY; J: -; V: TRBV28; size: few; length: 11
CDR3: ASSGPETGSNEQF; J: TRBJ2-1; V: TRBV12-3/TRBV12-4; size: -; length: 13